This entry features one TCR beta chain sequence. The antigen is not known. TCRdb re-called the RT-PCR reads with MiXCR, one entry per CDR3 protein. In the table there are 30,000 to 40,000 distinct CDR3 sequences, 60% of which are singletons. The sample comes from a study of yellow fever vaccine responses in identical twins. Notes on the study in general: Twins' vaccine T cell response reportedly gave the appearance of partial convergence and partial personalization.

This CDR3 spans 13 amino acids. The V and J ends lost 7 bases and 1 base respectively, with 10 bases between them. The material sequenced was T cells from blood (PBMCs), unsorted or a sorted subset (not recorded which), taken before or after yellow fever vaccination (not recorded which). This receptor was obtained from a woman under 30 who received the yellow fever vaccine. V gene TRBV12-3 or TRBV12-4 combines with J gene TRBJ1-1; unclear D gene. For the CDR3, the DNA is TGTGCCAGCATCCTTACACCGAACACTGAAGCTTTCTTT. Protein: CASILTPNTEAFF.